These 9 T cell receptor beta chains came from one sample sequenced in a study of shared clonotypes between healthy human individuals. Measured with immunoSEQ multiplex PCR; TCRdb has only the in-frame clones, and not every one. Here the sample spans approximately 1,500,000 clones, 95% to 99% being singletons. Sequenced sample: naive CD4+ T cells sorted from blood. Subset defined: CD45RA+ positively selected. These receptors originate from a man aged 30-40 years in good health.

CDR3 in DNA: TGCAGCACCGAGACCCCAGGATTCGGGCACACAGATACGCAGTATTTT. This sequence encodes CSTETPGFGHTDTQYF. The rearrangement uses TRBV29-1 and TRBJ2-3; D call uncertain. The CDR3 has 16 amino acids. Germline V gene lookup returns CDR1 SQVTM and CDR2 ANQGSEA. The V gene lost 8 bases and the J gene lost 2 bases, with 23 bases spanning the gap.

V usage is TRBV29-1 and J usage is TRBJ1-1; D is unclear. Germline V gene lookup returns CDR1 SQVTM and CDR2 ANQGSEA. The V end lost 5 bases, the J end lost 2 bases, and 3 bases lay between the germline ends. CDR3 size: 10 residues. The CDR3 nucleotides are TGCAGCGTTTCCAACACTGAAGCTTTCTTT. This sequence encodes CSVSNTEAFF.

The chain employs TRBV27 and TRBJ2-1, with D unresolved. The germline V and J ends were trimmed by 3 bases and 5 bases, with 5 bases remaining between them. Per germline, CDR1 MNHEY and CDR2 SMNVEV (reference sequence). This CDR3 contains 12 residues. DNA of the CDR3: TGTGCCAGCAGTTTGACCAACAATGAGCAGTTCTTC. It is translated as CASSLTNNEQFF.

J is TRBJ1-1 and V is TRBV5-1; D may be TRBD1 (6 bases). From germline, CDR1 is SGHRS and CDR2 YFSETQ. V lost 4 bases to trimming and J lost 7 bases, with 14 bases between them. CDR3 length: 13 amino acids. CDR3 DNA sequence: TGCGCCAGCAGCGTGCTACAGGGAGGTGAAGCTTTCTTT. It yields the protein CASSVLQGGEAFF.

This clone was observed a single time. This chain uses TRBV11-3 with TRBJ1-1; 10 bases map to TRBD1. V lost 5 bases, J lost 4 bases, and 13 bases stayed unmatched. The germline CDR1 and CDR2 sequences are SGHNT and YENEEA. The CDR3 extends over 17 amino acids. The CDR3 coding sequence is TGTGCCAGCAGCCCCGGCGGGGGGGACAGGGGAATCACTGAAGCTTTCTTT. Its translation: CASSPGGGDRGITEAFF.

The count of this clone is one. This rearrangement joins TRBV19 to TRBJ1-2; 7 positions match TRBD1. Per the germline V gene, CDR1 is LNHDA and CDR2 is SQIVND (reference sequence). There are 13 residues in the CDR3. The J segment lost 5 bases and the V segment lost 5 bases, leaving 5 bases of the junction unmatched. CDR3 loop: CASSRRDRYGYTF. As DNA, the CDR3 is TGTGCCAGTAGTCGCCGGGACAGATATGGCTACACCTTC.

The CDR3 protein is CASLASPGLAGLYEQYF. The CDR3, as DNA: TGTGCCAGCCTAGCCTCTCCGGGACTAGCGGGATTATACGAGCAGTACTTC. The J gene is TRBJ2-7, the V gene TRBV28; TRBD2 aligns across 13 bases. With 8 bases clipped from V and 4 bases from J, the junction kept 14 bases outside the gene matches. Germline CDR1 MDHEN, CDR2 SYDVKM. There are 17 residues in the CDR3.

This clone was found once. The chain uses TRBV5-4 and TRBJ2-3, with D tentatively TRBD2 (5 bases). The CDR3 contains 14 residues. In germline, CDR1 is SGHNT, CDR2 YYREEE (reference sequence). V shed 5 bases and J shed 2 bases, with 12 bases lying between them. The CDR3: CASRISGVTDTQYF. The DNA for the CDR3 is TGTGCCAGCAGAATAAGCGGCGTCACAGATACGCAGTATTTT.

V is TRBV9 and J is TRBJ1-1; D is possibly TRBD1 (6 bases). Trimming left V 4 bases short and J 1 base short, with 11 bases between. Per the germline V gene, CDR1 is SGDLS and CDR2 is YYNGEE. The length of the CDR3 is 14 residues. The CDR3, as DNA: TGTGCCAGCAGCCCCGGACAGCAGAACACTGAAGCTTTCTTT. This translates into CASSPGQQNTEAFF. Variable domain in full (rest from reference TRBV9 and TRBJ1-1): DSGVTQTPKHLITATGQRVTLRCSPRSGDLSVYWYQQSLDQGLQFLIQYYNGEERAKGNILERFSAQQFPDLHSELNLSSLELGDSALYFCASSPGQQNTEAFFGQGTRLTVV.